The sequence of this TCR beta chain was determined in a study of cytomegalovirus exposure and HLA in healthy donors. Both 60 Vbeta primers and 13 Jbeta primers went into the PCR. Per the study methods: Approximately 11 million of 80 million to 85 million unique TCR beta chains were shared, per a later count. The assay was immunoSEQ multiplex PCR, and TCRdb's table has in-frame clones only and misses some. That table furnishes V, J and clone size, whereas the DNA furnished D and trimming. The sample lists some 130,000 clones, approximately 87% seen once, with less than 2% in the top ten. This clone has only one observation. Its specificity is not known. Germline CDR1 MNHEY, CDR2 SMNVEV (reference sequence). The J segment lost 1 base and the V segment lost 3 bases, leaving 1 base of the junction unmatched. The CDR3 sequence is 14 residues long. Donors counted as nominally healthy when sampled, yet unrecorded immune exposures were likely.

Study results and caveats: When presence/absence was analysed, sequencing depth was taken to be roughly uniform across donors. Accurate prediction of HLA-A and HLA-B alleles (for most subjects) was reportedly achieved from TCR beta sequences.

Sequencing was performed on PBMCs. The chain employs TRBV27 and TRBJ1-1, with 8 bases that match TRBD1. The source of this sequence is a man aged 35-49 years in good health and CMV-seronegative. CDR3 nucleotides: TGTGCCAGCAGTTTTCAGGGGGCGAACACTGAAGCTTTCTTT. Translating gives CASSFQGANTEAFF.